This T cell receptor (beta chain) was captured in a study of cytomegalovirus exposure and HLA in healthy donors. The PCR made use of 60 Vbeta and 13 Jbeta primers. Sequencing was performed with immunoSEQ multiplex PCR; in TCRdb, only in-frame clones are kept and a portion is missing. The sample lists 100,000 to 130,000 clones; 81% were seen once. Note on this clone: Its target is unknown.

CDR1 and CDR2 (germline): SQVTM, ANQGSEA. J lost 6 bases, V lost 7 bases, and 5 bases had no gene match. This CDR3 spans 12 amino acids. Study-level findings and limits: The likely explanation for a cluster of highly shared sequence variants was sequencing artifact.

The TCR comes from a man under 40 in good health and CMV-seronegative. Sequenced: PBMCs. The chain links TRBV29-1 to TRBJ1-1; TRBD1 matches 10 bases. The CDR3 DNA reads TGCAGCGCCTGGACAGGGGGGGCTGAAGCTTTCTTT. Protein sequence: CSAWTGGAEAFF.